Listed here are 13 T cell receptor beta chains from one sample, sequenced in a study of T-cell reconstitution after alpha-beta-depleted transplantation in children listed by TCRdb under 2016. Library preparation was by PCR. TCRdb shows the sequencer as Illumina HiSeq 2500. To normalize quantification of the TCRbeta repertoire, the TCR libraries were built with molecular barcoding that relied on unique molecular identifiers. Clones were called with MiXCR by TCRdb after fastp trimmed the public reads at Q25, and only in-frame beta chains were retained. Each entry is one CDR3 protein sequence, shown with its most common DNA and genes. The sample yields around 440,000 distinct CDR3 sequences; roughly 16% were counted once. About 32% of the sample is taken by the ten largest. The label giving this sample's treatment or condition can be read as: allogeneic hematopoietic cell transplantation with graft depleted of TCRalphabeta T cells and CD19 B cells.

The sequenced sample was PBMCs, mostly from graft donor cells, obtained 360 days after TCRalphabeta/CD19-depleted stem cell transplant. These receptors originate from a boy less than two years old who had a stem cell transplant for Wiskott-Aldrich syndrome, so the T cells may come from the graft donor.

This clonotype appeared a few times. The chain joins TRBV15 to TRBJ1-5; tentative D call: TRBD1 (5 bases). Germline lookup yields CDR1 LNHNV and CDR2 YYDKDF (reference sequence). The CDR3 spans 19 residues. Deletions cut 1 base from V and 2 bases from J, with 21 bases between. The CDR3 region is CATSRGGRVGGMGNQPQHF. The CDR3 DNA reads as TGTGCCACCAGCAGAGGAGGCAGGGTTGGAGGTATGGGCAATCAGCCCCAGCATTTT.

This clonotype has a handful of counts. V is TRBV6-5 and J is TRBJ2-7; D call uncertain. Trimming took off 7 bases at V and 1 base at J, with 11 bases between the two ends. In germline, CDR1 is MNHEY, CDR2 SVGAGI. The CDR3 totals 13 residues. The DNA for the CDR3 is TGTGCCAGCAATTTGGCCGCTTCCTACGAGCAGTACTTC. Its protein product is CASNLAASYEQYF.

This clonotype was observed at least ten times. This chain joins TRBV4-3 and TRBJ2-5, with D unclear. This CDR3 comprises 14 residues. Per germline, CDR1 LGHNA and CDR2 YSLEER. The germline V and J ends were trimmed by 0 bases and 1 base, with 6 bases remaining between them. CDR3 loop: CASSQDGIQETQYF. The CDR3 coding sequence is TGCGCCAGCAGCCAAGATGGCATCCAAGAGACCCAGTACTTC.

Note on this clonotype: Being one base from a much bigger clone, this may be a read error. The chain carries TRBV11-1 and TRBJ2-5; maybe TRBD1 (5 bases). The CDR3 has 17 residues. Trimming took 4 bases from V and 4 from J, leaving 22 bases between them. Germline assignment: CDR1 SGHAT and CDR2 FQDESV (reference sequence). The DNA of the CDR3 is TGTGCCAGCAGCTCCCGAAAAGGGGCTAGAGACGGAGAGACCCAGTACTTC. Translating gives CASSSRKGARDGETQYF.

This clonotype was seen more than once but under ten times. The chain has TRBV4-1 and TRBJ1-2; D is ambiguous. Germline V lookup: CDR1 MGHRA, CDR2 YSYEKL. The CDR3 spans 16 residues. Trimming pared 0 bases from V and 3 bases from J, leaving 14 bases between. CDR3 DNA: TGCGCCAGCAGCCAAGAATTCGGTCAGACCTACTATGGCTACACCTTC. Translating it yields CASSQEFGQTYYGYTF.

This clonotype was counted only a few times. The rearrangement links TRBV27 to TRBJ1-6; D is undetermined. CDR1 and CDR2 from the germline V gene are MNHEY and SMNVEV (reference sequence). CDR3 length: 16 amino acids. Trimming removed 3 bases from V and 6 bases from J, with 15 bases in between. DNA of the CDR3: TGTGCCAGCAGTTTTGTAAGAACCGGAATTAATTCACCCCTCCACTTT. Its protein is CASSFVRTGINSPLHF.

The chain uses TRBV9 and TRBJ2-1; 7 positions match TRBD2. The CDR3 is 15 residues long. J lost 7 bases, V lost 0 bases, and 7 bases had no gene match. Germline V CDR1 and CDR2: SGDLS, YYNGEE. CDR3 sequence (DNA): TGTGCCAGCAGCGTAGAAGGTGGGAGGGCAAATGAGCAGTTCTTC. This codes for CASSVEGGRANEQFF.

This clonotype was detected a few times. The V call is TRBV5-8, the J call TRBJ2-7; 8 nucleotides align to TRBD2. The CDR3 is 14 amino acids. V lost 4 bases and J lost 3; bases outside the gene matches: 6. Looked up from germline, CDR1 is SGHTS and CDR2 is YDEGEE. The CDR3 DNA reads TGTGCCAGCAGCAGGGGACTAGTCGTCTACGAGCAGTACTTC. Its protein is CASSRGLVVYEQYF.

This chain links TRBV29-1 with TRBJ2-3; D is uncertain. Germline values: CDR1 SQVTM, CDR2 ANQGSEA. This CDR3 has 11 residues. Trimming cost V 7 bases and J 2 bases, with 7 bases left between them. The CDR3 loop is CSAGDTDTQYF. The CDR3 DNA follows: TGCAGCGCAGGAGACACAGATACGCAGTATTTT.

This clonotype has more than one count but fewer than ten. This chain uses TRBV5-1 with TRBJ2-2, with TRBD1 matching over 8 bases. V shed 4 bases and J 4 bases; nucleotides not matched to a gene: 6. CDR1 is SGHRS and CDR2 is YFSETQ in the germline V gene. CDR3 length: 15 residues. This chain's CDR3 is CASSLRQGSTGELFF. The CDR3 DNA reads TGCGCCAGCAGCCTTCGACAGGGGTCCACCGGGGAGCTGTTTTTT.

This clonotype turned up a few times. CDR3 loop: CASSLVAGMGKTQYF. Written as DNA, the CDR3 is TGTGCCAGCAGTTTAGTAGCGGGGATGGGAAAGACCCAGTACTTC. This sequence joins TRBV12-3 or TRBV12-4 and TRBJ2-5, with 8 bases matching TRBD2. V lost 1 base and J lost 6; bases outside the gene matches: 7. This CDR3 has 15 amino acids.

The V call is TRBV12-3 or TRBV12-4, the J call TRBJ2-4, with 9 bases matching TRBD1. The CDR3 spans 14 residues. With 10 bases clipped from V and 6 bases from J, the junction kept 10 bases outside the gene matches. The CDR3 DNA is TGTGCCATAAACAGGGGGCACCTTGGAAACATTCAGTACTTC. Its protein is CAINRGHLGNIQYF.

The gene calls are TRBV5-1 and TRBJ2-1; possible D gene TRBD1, 6 bases. V was trimmed by 0 bases and J by 4 bases, leaving 14 bases between them. CDR1 is SGHRS and CDR2 is YFSETQ in the germline V gene. The CDR3 is made up of 16 amino acids. This CDR3 reads CASSLAIGGAYNEQFF. As DNA, the CDR3 is TGCGCCAGCAGCTTGGCCATTGGGGGCGCGTACAATGAGCAGTTCTTC.